A selection of T cell receptor beta chains follows, all from one sample in a study of human T cells and chemical hapten exposure. TCRdb re-called the RACE reads through MiXCR, storing one row per CDR3 protein. The sample holds roughly 380,000 distinct CDR3 sequences, about 6% seen once. Sample: whole blood, taken in connection with sensitization to the hapten diphenylcyclopropenone (DPC). These receptors came from a woman younger than 30 with alopecia areata. Some clones in this sample may be carry-over from other donors' samples. The CDR3 runs from the conserved cysteine through the conserved F or W. D genes are given only for firm matches. Only some rows state a clone size, as once, few, many or a class for expanded clones.

V gene: TRBV9
CDR3 length: 14
D gene: .
clone size: many
J gene: TRBJ1-6
CDR3 protein: CASSVGQNNSPLHF
CDR3 DNA: TGTGCCAGCAGCGTAGGACAGAATAATTCACCCCTCCACTTT

V gene: TRBV6-6
CDR3 length: 12
D gene: .
clone size: few
J gene: TRBJ1-3
CDR3 protein: CATTGEKNTIYF
CDR3 DNA: TGTGCCACCACCGGGGAGAAGAACACCATATATTTT

V gene: TRBV27
CDR3 length: 15
D gene: .
clone size: many
J gene: TRBJ1-1
CDR3 protein: CASSSVGGRDTEAFF
CDR3 DNA: TGTGCCAGCAGTTCTGTGGGGGGTAGGGACACTGAAGCTTTCTTT

V gene: TRBV9
CDR3 length: 14
D gene: TRBD2
clone size: .
J gene: TRBJ2-3
CDR3 protein: CASSVAGGQNTQYF
CDR3 DNA: TGTGCCAGCAGCGTAGCGGGGGGGCAAAATACGCAGTATTTT

V gene: TRBV6-2/TRBV6-3
CDR3 length: 18
D gene: TRBD1
clone size: .
J gene: TRBJ2-6
CDR3 protein: CASSYPGTGAWGANVLTF
CDR3 DNA: TGTGCCAGCAGTTACCCCGGGACAGGGGCTTGGGGGGCCAACGTCCTGACTTTC

V gene: TRBV2
CDR3 length: 14
D gene: .
clone size: .
J gene: TRBJ1-2
CDR3 protein: CASSESGRNYGYTF
CDR3 DNA: TGTGCCAGCAGTGAAAGTGGCCGTAACTATGGCTACACCTTC

V gene: TRBV6-5
CDR3 length: 13
D gene: .
clone size: many
J gene: TRBJ1-2
CDR3 protein: CASSYEGYHGYTF
CDR3 DNA: TGTGCCAGCAGTTACGAGGGGTACCATGGCTACACCTTC

V gene: TRBV7-2
CDR3 length: 15
D gene: .
clone size: many
J gene: TRBJ2-1
CDR3 protein: CASSSVYSGPPEQFF
CDR3 DNA: TGTGCCAGCAGCTCGGTGTATTCGGGGCCGCCCGAGCAGTTCTTC

V gene: TRBV7-2
CDR3 length: 16
D gene: .
clone size: few
J gene: TRBJ2-1
CDR3 protein: CASSLGERVNKNEQFF
CDR3 DNA: TGTGCCAGCAGCTTAGGGGAGAGGGTAAATAAGAATGAGCAGTTCTTC

V gene: TRBV5-4
CDR3 length: 14
D gene: TRBD1
clone size: many
J gene: TRBJ1-2
CDR3 protein: CASSPGTVDYGYTF
CDR3 DNA: TGTGCCAGCAGCCCTGGGACAGTAGACTATGGCTACACCTTC

V gene: TRBV11-2
CDR3 length: 16
D gene: .
clone size: .
J gene: TRBJ2-3
CDR3 protein: CASSFSLGLAPDTQYF
CDR3 DNA: TGTGCCAGCAGCTTCAGTCTCGGTCTAGCGCCAGATACGCAGTATTTT

V gene: TRBV7-6
CDR3 length: 15
D gene: TRBD1
clone size: many
J gene: TRBJ2-1
CDR3 protein: CASSPRQGPSNEQFF
CDR3 DNA: TGTGCCAGCAGCCCACGACAGGGTCCCAGCAATGAGCAGTTCTTC

V gene: TRBV28
CDR3 length: 13
D gene: .
clone size: many
J gene: TRBJ1-5
CDR3 protein: CASSLWRGSPQHF
CDR3 DNA: TGTGCCAGCAGTTTATGGAGAGGATCGCCCCAGCATTTT

V gene: TRBV6-6
CDR3 length: 12
D gene: .
clone size: many
J gene: TRBJ2-3
CDR3 protein: CASSYSVDTQYF
CDR3 DNA: TGTGCCAGCAGTTACTCGGTTGATACGCAGTATTTT

V gene: TRBV18
CDR3 length: 15
D gene: .
clone size: many
J gene: TRBJ1-4
CDR3 protein: CASSPQETANEKLFF
CDR3 DNA: TGTGCCAGCTCACCTCAGGAAACGGCTAATGAAAAACTGTTTTTT

V gene: TRBV2
CDR3 length: 11
D gene: .
clone size: many
J gene: TRBJ1-6
CDR3 protein: CASRYNSPLHF
CDR3 DNA: TGTGCCAGCAGATATAATTCACCCCTCCACTTT

V gene: TRBV13
CDR3 length: 16
D gene: TRBD1
clone size: many
J gene: TRBJ2-7
CDR3 protein: CASSEGPTGGSGEQYF
CDR3 DNA: TGTGCCAGCAGCGAAGGCCCGACAGGGGGTTCGGGGGAGCAGTACTTC

V gene: TRBV6-5
CDR3 length: 12
D gene: .
clone size: .
J gene: TRBJ2-3
CDR3 protein: CASSNRGGTQYF
CDR3 DNA: TGTGCCAGCAGTAACAGGGGAGGCACGCAGTATTTT

V gene: TRBV3-1
CDR3 length: 14
D gene: .
clone size: many
J gene: TRBJ1-5
CDR3 protein: CASSQGPGVQPQHF
CDR3 DNA: TGTGCCAGCAGCCAAGGGCCTGGAGTTCAGCCCCAGCATTTT

V gene: TRBV24-1
CDR3 length: 14
D gene: .
clone size: many
J gene: TRBJ1-6
CDR3 protein: CATSEPGHEAPLHF
CDR3 DNA: TGTGCCACCAGTGAACCGGGACACGAGGCGCCCCTCCACTTT

V gene: TRBV6-2/TRBV6-3
CDR3 length: 15
D gene: .
clone size: few
J gene: TRBJ1-1
CDR3 protein: CASNPHLTVNTEAFF
CDR3 DNA: TGTGCCAGCAACCCTCACTTGACTGTGAACACTGAAGCTTTCTTT

V gene: TRBV7-8
CDR3 length: 13
D gene: .
clone size: many
J gene: TRBJ2-7
CDR3 protein: CASSLRGSYEQYF
CDR3 DNA: TGTGCCAGCAGCTTGCGTGGGTCCTACGAGCAGTACTTC

V gene: TRBV12-3/TRBV12-4
CDR3 length: 18
D gene: .
clone size: many
J gene: TRBJ1-5
CDR3 protein: CASSPRGGRGDSNQPQHF
CDR3 DNA: TGTGCCAGCAGTCCCAGGGGTGGGAGGGGGGATAGCAATCAGCCCCAGCATTTT